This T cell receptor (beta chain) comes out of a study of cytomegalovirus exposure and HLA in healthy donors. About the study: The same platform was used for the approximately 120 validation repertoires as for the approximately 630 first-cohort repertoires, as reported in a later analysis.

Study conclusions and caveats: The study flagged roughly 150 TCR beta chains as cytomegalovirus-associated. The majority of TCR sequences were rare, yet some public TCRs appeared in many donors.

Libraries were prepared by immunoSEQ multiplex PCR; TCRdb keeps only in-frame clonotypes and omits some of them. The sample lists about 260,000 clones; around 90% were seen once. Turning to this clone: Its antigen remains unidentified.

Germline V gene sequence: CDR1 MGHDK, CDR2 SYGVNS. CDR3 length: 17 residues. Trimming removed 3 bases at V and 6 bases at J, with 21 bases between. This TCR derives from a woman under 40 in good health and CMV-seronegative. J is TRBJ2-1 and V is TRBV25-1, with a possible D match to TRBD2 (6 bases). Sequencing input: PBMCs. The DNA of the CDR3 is TGTGCCAGCAGTGATCGCAAAGGCGCGGGGCATAGCAATGAGCAGTTCTTC. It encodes CASSDRKGAGHSNEQFF.